Described below is a single T cell receptor beta chain sequence and its context. The record originates from a study of blood T cell repertoires in COVID-19. The CDR3 totals 15 residues. Germline V gene lookup returns CDR1 SGHNT and CDR2 YYREEE (reference sequence). J gave up 2 bases and V 2 bases, and 4 bases lay outside the gene matches. Generated by immunoSEQ multiplex PCR, the TCRdb table keeps only in-frame clones and is missing some. The data show roughly 300,000 clones, roughly 93% seen once. The rearrangement uses TRBV5-4 and TRBJ1-5; 7 bases align to TRBD1. The sequencing input was PBMCs or T cells enriched from blood (not recorded which). The clonotype was recovered from a woman aged 40 to 50 with acute COVID-19. The CDR3 sequence is CASSFGGGGNQPQHF. The CDR3 DNA sequence: TGTGCCAGCAGCTTCGGAGGGGGCGGCAATCAGCCCCAGCATTTT.